These T cell receptor beta chains were read from a single sample in a study of CD4 T cells in relation to SARS-CoV-2 and coronaviruses. This table comes from immunoSEQ multiplex PCR, and its TCRdb copy is limited to in-frame clones, with some not included. The sample carries 30,000 to 45,000 clones, under 85% recorded once. These receptors lack a known antigen. The sample taken for sequencing was memory CD4+ T cells from PBMCs, cultured in vitro. Receptor source: an adult with COVID-19. CDR3s leave out the opening cysteine and the closing phenylalanine or tryptophan.

v_call	cdr3_aa
TRBV10-3	AIRSAIRPDTQY
TRBV7-2	ASSLDAAGAQPQH
TRBV11-1	ASSLGLAGGPETQY
TRBV11-3	ASSLGRQGGTDTQY
TRBV6-4	ASSVWGGEDTQY
TRBV6-5	ASTPGHTSGGPLH
TRBV3-1/TRBV3-2	ASSRLAGDDEQF
TRBV28	ASRFDLTDTQY
TRBV28	ASRIGGSGSYEQY
TRBV28	ASGDPGGYEKLF
TRBV7-7	ASSSGSYNEQF
TRBV6-2/TRBV6-3	ASSYSGRSTDTQY
TRBV3-1/TRBV3-2	ASSQERGIGARVSSPLH
TRBV2	ASNPEGYEQY
TRBV28	ASSEDDRSSVYQPQH
TRBV5-5	ASSLVGVSTDTQY
TRBV19	ASSTDRGRRAEAF
TRBV6-2/TRBV6-3	ASSYSWNTGELF
TRBV15	ATSRVRAGRRASNEQF
TRBV27	ASKGPDRVIETQY
TRBV28	ASTDTTSTDTQY
TRBV19	ASSGDGAPYGYT
TRBV30	ASIHPRDRNFSGANVLT
TRBV7-9	ASSRWTGDFDSNQPQH
TRBV6-2/TRBV6-3	ASSYLSGANVLT
TRBV29-1	SVRDKAVQETQY
TRBV7-3	ASSLRPNTEAF
TRBV28	ASSSREGPNNEQF
TRBV10-3	AISAEGREGTDTQY
TRBV11-2	ASSSNRDGYEQY
TRBV18	ASSPGLYSGNTIY
TRBV5-1	ASNSFAGSYNEQF
TRBV29-1	SASLANQETQY
TRBV29-1	SAGAIQETQY
TRBV29-1	SVQTLAGEKQF
TRBV7-2	ASSNTLRGDRETQY
TRBV5-5	ASSPRDSGYGYT
TRBV6-6	ASSQLRTGRDTGELF
TRBV28	ASSSLDRGRYEQY
TRBV7-2	ASSLVLLEQF
TRBV4-3	ASSQETWGQGIGYT
TRBV7-2	ASSGRREYEQY
TRBV18	ASSPLLIGQSNSPLH
TRBV3-1/TRBV3-2	ASSPLGTEAF
TRBV3-1/TRBV3-2	ASSRNEGPVGEQY
TRBV4-3	ASSQDGGYEQY